This is a list of T cell receptor beta chains from one sample in a study of T-cell reconstitution after alpha-beta-depleted transplantation in children. Via MiXCR, TCRdb re-called the PCR reads, giving one row per CDR3 protein. The sample has 500,000 to 600,000 distinct CDR3 sequences, roughly 30% seen once. The sample in question was PBMCs, obtained before TCRalphabeta/CD19-depleted stem cell transplant. These receptors came from a boy under three years old with Wiskott-Aldrich syndrome, due to receive a stem cell transplant. CDR3s include the opening cysteine and the closing phenylalanine or tryptophan. D genes are given only for firm matches. Part of the rows lack a size; the others show once, few, many or a class for expanded clones.

d_gene: .; abundance: .; j_gene: TRBJ1-2; v_gene: TRBV28; CDR3nt: TGTGCCAGCAGAAGGAGGGGTGGCTACACCTTC; CDR3aa: CASRRRGGYTF
d_gene: TRBD2; abundance: .; j_gene: TRBJ2-1; v_gene: TRBV3-1; CDR3nt: TGTGCCAGCAGCCCTTCTAGCGGGAGTAGTGAGCAGTTCTTC; CDR3aa: CASSPSSGSSEQFF
d_gene: .; abundance: .; j_gene: TRBJ2-2; v_gene: TRBV5-6; CDR3nt: TGTGCCAGCAGCTCCTCTTATCTTACTAGGGGATATACCGGGGAGCTGTTTTTT; CDR3aa: CASSSSYLTRGYTGELFF
d_gene: .; abundance: many; j_gene: TRBJ2-7; v_gene: TRBV4-1; CDR3nt: TGCGCCAGCAGCCAATTACCCTCCTACGAGCAGTACTTC; CDR3aa: CASSQLPSYEQYF
d_gene: .; abundance: once; j_gene: TRBJ2-2; v_gene: TRBV10-3; CDR3nt: TGTGCCATCAGTGGATCAGGGGGGACCGGGGAGCTGTTTTTT; CDR3aa: CAISGSGGTGELFF
d_gene: .; abundance: .; j_gene: TRBJ2-1; v_gene: TRBV20-1; CDR3nt: TGCAGTGCTAGGGGGTTCAGGGGTGAGCAGTTCTTC; CDR3aa: CSARGFRGEQFF
d_gene: TRBD1; abundance: .; j_gene: TRBJ2-7; v_gene: TRBV5-1; CDR3nt: TGCGCCAGCAGCGCCCAGGGACAGGGAATCTACGAGCAGTACTTC; CDR3aa: CASSAQGQGIYEQYF
d_gene: .; abundance: few; j_gene: TRBJ2-3; v_gene: TRBV25-1; CDR3nt: TGTGCCAGCAGGAGATTTGGCACAGATACGCAGTATTTT; CDR3aa: CASRRFGTDTQYF
d_gene: TRBD2; abundance: .; j_gene: TRBJ2-7; v_gene: TRBV5-1; CDR3nt: TGCGCCAGCAGCTTGGAGATACTAGCGGGCTGCTGTTACGAGCAGTACTTC; CDR3aa: CASSLEILAGCCYEQYF
d_gene: TRBD1; abundance: .; j_gene: TRBJ2-6; v_gene: TRBV5-6; CDR3nt: TGTGCCAGCAGCTTGGCCGGGACAGGGGGTTCTGGGGCCAACGTCCTGACTTTC; CDR3aa: CASSLAGTGGSGANVLTF
d_gene: .; abundance: .; j_gene: TRBJ2-7; v_gene: TRBV5-5; CDR3nt: TGTGCCAGCAGCTTGGCCCAAAATAGCGGACGGGGAGGCTACGAGCAGTACTTC; CDR3aa: CASSLAQNSGRGGYEQYF
d_gene: TRBD1; abundance: .; j_gene: TRBJ2-3; v_gene: TRBV2; CDR3nt: TGTGCCAGCAGGATCGGACAGGCGCAGTATTTT; CDR3aa: CASRIGQAQYF
d_gene: .; abundance: .; j_gene: TRBJ1-1; v_gene: TRBV5-1; CDR3nt: TGCGCCAGCAGCTTGGCCGTGGGGGTTGGTGAAGCTTTCTTT; CDR3aa: CASSLAVGVGEAFF
d_gene: .; abundance: .; j_gene: TRBJ2-4; v_gene: TRBV14; CDR3nt: TGTGCCAGCAGCCGACTCGGGACCTTAAACAGTCAGTACTTC; CDR3aa: CASSRLGTLNSQYF
d_gene: TRBD2; abundance: few; j_gene: TRBJ2-1; v_gene: TRBV9; CDR3nt: TGTGCCAGCAGCAGAGGTACGGGACTAGGGGACAATGAGCAGTTCTTC; CDR3aa: CASSRGTGLGDNEQFF
d_gene: .; abundance: .; j_gene: TRBJ2-2; v_gene: TRBV6-5; CDR3nt: TGTGCTGCGGGGAACACCGGGGAGCTGTTTTTT; CDR3aa: CAAGNTGELFF
d_gene: .; abundance: .; j_gene: TRBJ2-5; v_gene: TRBV12-3/TRBV12-4; CDR3nt: TGTGCCAGCAGTTTTGACAGGTCCTCCAGGGAGACCCAGTACTTC; CDR3aa: CASSFDRSSRETQYF
d_gene: TRBD1; abundance: .; j_gene: TRBJ1-2; v_gene: TRBV4-1; CDR3nt: TGCGCCAGCAGCCAAGGCCCCGGACAGGAAAGAAACTATGGCTACACCTTC; CDR3aa: CASSQGPGQERNYGYTF
d_gene: .; abundance: .; j_gene: TRBJ2-7; v_gene: TRBV20-1; CDR3nt: TGCAGTGCTAGAGGGGTATGGGGGCTCGAGCAGTACTTC; CDR3aa: CSARGVWGLEQYF
d_gene: .; abundance: .; j_gene: TRBJ1-4; v_gene: TRBV30; CDR3nt: TGTGCCTGGAGGAGGGGGTTGAATGAAAAACTGTTTTTT; CDR3aa: CAWRRGLNEKLFF
d_gene: .; abundance: few; j_gene: TRBJ2-7; v_gene: TRBV12-3/TRBV12-4; CDR3nt: TGTGCCAGCAGTTTCAAGGGATTTAGCGAGCAGTACTTC; CDR3aa: CASSFKGFSEQYF
d_gene: TRBD2; abundance: .; j_gene: TRBJ2-7; v_gene: TRBV12-3/TRBV12-4; CDR3nt: TGTGCCAGCAGACCACGAGACAGCGGGGGACACAACGAGCAGTACTTC; CDR3aa: CASRPRDSGGHNEQYF
d_gene: .; abundance: many; j_gene: TRBJ2-3; v_gene: TRBV6-5; CDR3nt: TGTGCCAGCAGTTTTTGGAGAGCTAGCACAGATACGCAGTATTTT; CDR3aa: CASSFWRASTDTQYF
d_gene: .; abundance: .; j_gene: TRBJ2-1; v_gene: TRBV5-1; CDR3nt: TGCGCCAGCAGCAAAGTTAGCGGCATCTACAATGAGCAGTTCTTC; CDR3aa: CASSKVSGIYNEQFF
d_gene: TRBD1; abundance: few; j_gene: TRBJ1-5; v_gene: TRBV2; CDR3nt: TGTGCCACGGGACAGGGTCATCAGCCCCAGCATTTT; CDR3aa: CATGQGHQPQHF
d_gene: .; abundance: .; j_gene: TRBJ1-1; v_gene: TRBV5-1; CDR3nt: TGCGCCAGCAAAAGCACGGGGAACACTGAAGCTTTCTTT; CDR3aa: CASKSTGNTEAFF
d_gene: .; abundance: .; j_gene: TRBJ1-2; v_gene: TRBV28; CDR3nt: TGTGCCAGCAGTTTACGCGGGAGGGGTAACTATGGCTACACCTTC; CDR3aa: CASSLRGRGNYGYTF
d_gene: TRBD2; abundance: few; j_gene: TRBJ2-2; v_gene: TRBV5-6; CDR3nt: TGTGCCAGCAGCTTGATGCTAGCGGGAGGGGCCGGGGAGCTGTTTTTT; CDR3aa: CASSLMLAGGAGELFF
d_gene: TRBD1; abundance: .; j_gene: TRBJ2-7; v_gene: TRBV27; CDR3nt: TGTGCCAGCAGTCCCCTGGGGACAGGGGCCTACGAGCAGTACTTC; CDR3aa: CASSPLGTGAYEQYF
d_gene: .; abundance: once; j_gene: TRBJ2-1; v_gene: TRBV20-1; CDR3nt: TGCAGTGCTCGGAGCTTCCTCCTCAGTGGAGATGATGAGCAGTTCTTC; CDR3aa: CSARSFLLSGDDEQFF
d_gene: TRBD1; abundance: .; j_gene: TRBJ1-1; v_gene: TRBV7-2; CDR3nt: TGTGCCAGCAGCTCGACAGGGGGAGGAAACACTGAAGCTTTCTTT; CDR3aa: CASSSTGGGNTEAFF
d_gene: .; abundance: few; j_gene: TRBJ1-5; v_gene: TRBV12-3/TRBV12-4; CDR3nt: TGTGCCAGCAGTTCAGGGATTAGTCAGCCCCAGCATTTT; CDR3aa: CASSSGISQPQHF
d_gene: TRBD1; abundance: .; j_gene: TRBJ1-6; v_gene: TRBV7-9; CDR3nt: TGTGCCAGCAGCTCACATGGGGGAGACAGGGGATCACCCCTCCACTTT; CDR3aa: CASSSHGGDRGSPLHF
d_gene: .; abundance: .; j_gene: TRBJ2-1; v_gene: TRBV27; CDR3nt: TGTGCCAGCAGTTTCTTGGGGACTGGCTTAGGAAATGAGCAGTTCTTC; CDR3aa: CASSFLGTGLGNEQFF
d_gene: TRBD1; abundance: .; j_gene: TRBJ1-2; v_gene: TRBV7-9; CDR3nt: TGTGCCAGCAGCCTAGGACAGGATCGCTACACCTTC; CDR3aa: CASSLGQDRYTF
d_gene: TRBD2; abundance: .; j_gene: TRBJ2-5; v_gene: TRBV12-3/TRBV12-4; CDR3nt: TGTGCCAGCAGTTTTGCTAGCGGGATTTTAGGGGAGACCCAGTACTTC; CDR3aa: CASSFASGILGETQYF
d_gene: TRBD2; abundance: .; j_gene: TRBJ2-7; v_gene: TRBV5-1; CDR3nt: TGCGCCAGCAGCTTTTCCGGGACTAGCATCTACGAGCAGTACTTC; CDR3aa: CASSFSGTSIYEQYF
d_gene: TRBD2; abundance: few; j_gene: TRBJ2-7; v_gene: TRBV5-5; CDR3nt: TGTGCCAGCAGCTTCCCAGGACTAGCGGGAGACCAGCAGTACTTC; CDR3aa: CASSFPGLAGDQQYF
d_gene: .; abundance: .; j_gene: TRBJ2-7; v_gene: TRBV20-1; CDR3nt: TGCAGTGCGGAGAGGGGTAACTACGAGCAGTACTTC; CDR3aa: CSAERGNYEQYF
d_gene: .; abundance: .; j_gene: TRBJ1-2; v_gene: TRBV30; CDR3nt: TGTGCCTGGAGTGCTTTGAATGGCTACACCTTC; CDR3aa: CAWSALNGYTF
d_gene: TRBD2; abundance: few; j_gene: TRBJ2-7; v_gene: TRBV11-2; CDR3nt: TGTGCCAGCAGCCTACAAGGCGGGAGCTCCTACGAGCAGTACTTC; CDR3aa: CASSLQGGSSYEQYF
d_gene: .; abundance: .; j_gene: TRBJ2-5; v_gene: TRBV25-1; CDR3nt: TGTGCCAGCAGATTGACAGGCCAAGAGACCCAGTACTTC; CDR3aa: CASRLTGQETQYF
d_gene: .; abundance: .; j_gene: TRBJ1-1; v_gene: TRBV20-1; CDR3nt: TGCAGGGTGGGGCAGGGTCTCGTTGGCACTGAAGCTTTCTTT; CDR3aa: CRVGQGLVGTEAFF
d_gene: .; abundance: once; j_gene: TRBJ1-4; v_gene: TRBV2; CDR3nt: TGTGCCAGCAGTGAGCGGACCTATTCCGAAAAACTGTTTTTT; CDR3aa: CASSERTYSEKLFF
d_gene: .; abundance: .; j_gene: TRBJ2-7; v_gene: TRBV20-1; CDR3nt: TGCAGTGCTAGAGATCTTGGGAAACTTACTACGAGGGAGCAGTACTTC; CDR3aa: CSARDLGKLTTREQYF
d_gene: TRBD1; abundance: few; j_gene: TRBJ2-6; v_gene: TRBV5-1; CDR3nt: TGCGCCAGCAGCTCGCGGACAGGGCCTAGCTCTGGGGCCAACGTCCTGACTTTC; CDR3aa: CASSSRTGPSSGANVLTF
d_gene: .; abundance: .; j_gene: TRBJ2-7; v_gene: TRBV20-1; CDR3nt: TGCAGTGCTAGCCCCGCAAACAGACATGGAACGTACGAGCAGTACTTC; CDR3aa: CSASPANRHGTYEQYF
d_gene: TRBD2; abundance: .; j_gene: TRBJ2-3; v_gene: TRBV28; CDR3nt: TGTGCCAGCAGTTTACTAGCGGGAGGGCTTGGTACGCAGTATTTT; CDR3aa: CASSLLAGGLGTQYF